A single sample gave rise to the 17 T cell receptor beta chains below, sequenced in a study of T cell repertoires in aging, cancer and after chemotherapy. A mixed TRB-A/B primer pool amplified rearranged TRB by multiplex touch-down PCR. TCRdb processed the multiplex PCR reads anew with MiXCR; each CDR3 protein has one entry. The sample includes about 4,600 distinct CDR3 sequences, around 20% of them seen just once. Amplification of TCR beta used genomic DNA extracted from peripheral blood. The sample consisted of blood. The receptor source for this set is a human donor with a blood cancer.

By share of the sample, this clonotype is medium-sized (0.01 to 0.1%). This sequence joins TRBV20-1 and TRBJ1-5, with D perhaps matching TRBD1 (6 bases). V was trimmed by 2 bases and J by 5 bases, leaving 13 bases between them. Germline V CDR1 and CDR2: DFQATT, SNEGSKA (reference sequence). The CDR3 is 14 amino acids. Here the CDR3 reads CSARRSQGDQPQHF. The CDR3 bases are TGCAGTGCTAGAAGGTCACAGGGAGATCAGCCCCAGCATTTT.

By share, this clonotype ranks as medium-sized. This chain uses TRBV19 with TRBJ2-7, with D tentatively TRBD1 (6 bases). Germline-derived CDR1 and CDR2 are LNHDA and SQIVND (reference sequence). The V gene lost 5 bases and the J gene lost 4 bases, with 9 bases spanning the gap. The CDR3 has 12 amino acids. The CDR3 is CASSPQGYEQYF. In DNA form, the CDR3 reads TGTGCCAGTAGTCCTCAGGGGTACGAGCAGTACTTC.

This clonotype rates as medium-sized (0.01 to 0.1%). The V gene is TRBV6-5, the J gene TRBJ1-1, with 9 bases aligning to TRBD1. V was clipped by 9 bases and J by 1 base; unmatched bases: 3. The CDR3 extends over 13 amino acids. CDR1 and CDR2 from the germline V gene are MNHEY and SVGAGI. The CDR3 spells CASRDRANTEAFF. The DNA of the CDR3 is TGTGCCAGTAGGGACAGGGCGAACACTGAAGCTTTCTTT.

The chain couples TRBV6-2 or TRBV6-3 to TRBJ2-2, with no clear D. V was clipped by 6 bases and J by 6 bases, with 23 bases between them. Germline CDR1 MNHEY, CDR2 SVGEGT. CDR3 length equals 17 residues. This CDR3 is CASSLQTRFLYAGELFF. Written as DNA, the CDR3 is TGTGCCAGCAGCCTCCAGACACGGTTTTTATACGCCGGGGAGCTGTTTTTT.

By sample fraction, this clonotype is medium-sized. This rearrangement joins TRBV27 to TRBJ2-2; no firm D call. V gave up 6 bases and J gave up 4 bases, with 9 bases separating them. The germline CDR1 and CDR2 sequences are MNHEY and SMNVEV (reference sequence). The CDR3 runs 13 residues. CDR3 amino acids: CASRPTPTGELFF. The CDR3 DNA sequence: TGTGCCAGCAGGCCGACTCCCACCGGGGAGCTGTTTTTT.

This clonotype is medium-sized in the sample. The gene calls are TRBV19 and TRBJ1-1, with a possible D match to TRBD1 (5 bases). The length of the CDR3 is 14 residues. The germline V gene has CDR1 LNHDA and CDR2 SQIVND (reference sequence). V lost 3 bases and J lost 1, with 9 bases in between. As DNA, the CDR3 is TGTGCCAGTAGTATCGTAAGGGGGAACACTGAAGCTTTCTTT. It translates to CASSIVRGNTEAFF. The entire variable domain, with the rest obtained from reference TRBV19 and TRBJ1-1, is as follows: DGGITQSPKYLFRKEGQNVTLSCEQNLNHDAMYWYRQDPGQGLRLIYYSQIVNDFQKGDIAEGYSVSREKKESFPLTVTSAQKNPTAFYLCASSIVRGNTEAFFGQGTRLTVV.

By share, this clonotype counts as medium-sized (0.01 to 0.1%). The chain couples TRBV19 to TRBJ2-7, with a tentative D call TRBD1 (5 bases). Trimming removed 9 bases at V and 6 bases at J, with 12 bases between. The CDR3 runs 11 residues. Germline V gene data show CDR1 as LNHDA and CDR2 as SQIVND (reference sequence). The CDR3 protein is CASGLRGEQYF. The CDR3 DNA reads TGTGCCAGCGGGCTAAGGGGCGAGCAGTACTTC.

By share, this clonotype ranks as medium-sized. This rearrangement joins TRBV7-2 to TRBJ1-2; D is undetermined. V lost 2 bases to trimming and J lost 4 bases, with 11 bases between them. Germline assignment: CDR1 SGHTA and CDR2 FQGNSA. The CDR3 totals 14 residues. The CDR3 is CASSLSGGSYGYTF. DNA for the CDR3: TGTGCCAGCAGCTTATCGGGAGGGTCCTATGGCTACACCTTC.

The V call is TRBV7-9, the J call TRBJ2-1, with 8 nucleotides matching TRBD1. Germline V lookup: CDR1 SEHNR, CDR2 FQNEAQ (reference sequence). V shed 7 bases, J shed 0 bases, and the junction held 5 bases outside the gene matches. This CDR3 has 15 residues. The chain's CDR3 is CASTRTGSSYNEQFF. The CDR3 coding sequence is TGTGCCAGCACCCGGACAGGGAGCTCCTACAATGAGCAGTTCTTC.

The chain couples TRBV7-2 to TRBJ1-6, with D hard to call. The germline V and J ends were trimmed by 3 bases and 7 bases, with 10 bases remaining between them. Germline V gives CDR1 SGHTA, CDR2 FQGNSA. CDR3 size: 14 residues. CDR3 in DNA: TGTGCCAGCAGCTTCAACCCGCGGAATTCACCCCTCCACTTT. Its translation is CASSFNPRNSPLHF.

Concerning this clonotype itself: A much larger clone differs by one base, so this may be a read error. The rearrangement uses TRBV6-6 and TRBJ1-2, with no clear D. CDR3 size: 13 residues. Trimming removed 7 bases from V and 4 bases from J, with 13 bases in between. CDR1 is MNHNY, CDR2 SVGAGI, per germline (reference sequence). In DNA form, the CDR3 reads TGTGCCAGCACACACGACAAGACCTATGGCTACACCTTC. Amino acids: CASTHDKTYGYTF.

This chain connects TRBV11-2 to TRBJ1-2; D is ambiguous. V lost 5 bases to trimming and J lost 10 bases, with 20 bases between them. Germline CDR1 SGHAT, CDR2 FQNNGV. The CDR3 contains 14 residues. The chain's CDR3 is CASSPPGRREFYTF. In nucleotides, the CDR3 is TGTGCCAGCAGCCCCCCTGGCAGGAGGGAGTTCTACACCTTC.

This clonotype showed up just a few times. This rearrangement joins TRBV5-1 to TRBJ1-1; no clear D. V was pared by 6 bases and J by 1 base, with 10 bases between. This CDR3 is 13 amino acids long. CDR1 is SGHRS, CDR2 YFSETQ, per germline. The CDR3 region has the DNA TGCGCCAGCACAGAACAGACGAACACTGAAGCTTTCTTT. As protein: CASTEQTNTEAFF.

This clonotype is medium-sized. The chain uses TRBV19 and TRBJ2-7, with 11 bases aligning to TRBD2. CDR3 length equals 17 residues. V shed 11 bases, J shed 2 bases, and the junction held 17 bases outside the gene matches. CDR1 is LNHDA and CDR2 is SQIVND in the germline V gene (reference sequence). CDR3 in DNA: TGTGCCTCTTCTAGCGTAGCGGGGGGGCAGTTCCCCTACGAGCAGTACTTC. Translated, it gives CASSSVAGGQFPYEQYF. Complete variable domain (other parts from reference TRBV19 and TRBJ2-7): DGGITQSPKYLFRKEGQNVTLSCEQNLNHDAMYWYRQDPGQGLRLIYYSQIVNDFQKGDIAEGYSVSREKKESFPLTVTSAQKNPTAFYLCASSSVAGGQFPYEQYFGPGTRLTVT.

This clonotype is medium-sized in the sample. This sequence joins TRBV7-2 and TRBJ2-3; 8 nucleotides line up with TRBD2. After removal of 1 base from V and 5 bases from J, the junction contained 8 bases not matched to a gene. The CDR3 spans 16 residues. Per the germline V gene, CDR1 is SGHTA and CDR2 is FQGNSA. The CDR3 reads CASSLDRRGAQDTQYF. CDR3 bases: TGTGCCAGCAGCTTAGACCGGCGGGGGGCGCAAGATACGCAGTATTTT.

This clonotype is deemed medium-sized (0.01 to 0.1%). In nucleotides, the CDR3 is TGTGCCAGCAGCCGGACTCAGGGGTTTGCCTATGGCTACACCTTC. Its translation: CASSRTQGFAYGYTF. The chain uses TRBV6-5 and TRBJ1-2, with D perhaps matching TRBD1 (6 bases). The CDR3 runs 15 residues. Trimming stripped 6 bases from V and 4 bases from J, with 18 bases between. Per the germline V gene, CDR1 is MNHEY and CDR2 is SVGAGI.

This clonotype is a singleton in its sample. V and J are TRBV20-1 and TRBJ2-3; 7 bases map to TRBD2. With V trimmed by 3 bases and J by 5 bases, 2 bases remained unmatched. Germline V CDR1 and CDR2: DFQATT, SNEGSKA (reference sequence). The CDR3 consists of 12 residues. The CDR3 region has the DNA TGCAGTGCTAGCCGGGGGGTAGATACGCAGTATTTT. It translates to CSASRGVDTQYF.